This passage covers 9 T cell receptor beta chains from one sample sequenced in a study of blood T cell repertoires in COVID-19 (dated by TCRdb to about 2020). Library preparation employed the immunoSEQ multiplex PCR assay. The immuneACCESS repertoire file appears here via TCRdb, limited to in-frame rearrangements. These files lack a portion of the clones; in checked studies, under half of the deficit traces to unresolved V genes, and the cause of the others is not known. The sample yields a few hundred thousand clones; more than 70% were counted once. The ten largest account for about 12% of the sample. The material sequenced was peripheral blood. Receptors were obtained from a woman in her forties or fifties with COVID-19, enrolled during active disease.

This rearrangement joins TRBV24-1 to TRBJ2-3; 10 bases align to TRBD1. CDR3 length: 17 residues. Trimming took 0 bases from V and 5 from J; bases not matched to a gene: 7. The V gene's germline CDR1 is KGHDR and CDR2 SFDVKD. The CDR3 sequence: CATSDLGGTGAGDTQYF. CDR3 bases: TGTGCCACCAGTGATTTGGGGGGGACAGGGGCTGGAGATACGCAGTATTTT.

V usage is TRBV6-4 and J usage is TRBJ1-4; perhaps TRBD1 as D (5 bases). V lost 0 bases and J 4 bases, leaving 9 bases between the germline ends. The CDR3 has 15 residues. The germline gives CDR1 MRHNA, CDR2 SNTAGT. The CDR3 nucleotides read TGTGCCAGCAGTGACTCGGCAGGGCATAATGAAAAACTGTTTTTT. It codes for CASSDSAGHNEKLFF.

V gene TRBV5-5 combines with J gene TRBJ1-6, with 7 nucleotides matching TRBD1. Trimming cost V 0 bases and J 7 bases; bases outside gene matches: 7. The CDR3 is 16 amino acids. The germline CDR1 and CDR2 sequences are SGHKS and YYEKEE (reference sequence). CDR3 region: CASSLGQGVQNSPLHF. The CDR3 nucleotides read TGTGCCAGCAGCTTGGGGCAGGGGGTTCAAAATTCACCCCTCCACTTT.

The chain is built from TRBV7-9 and TRBJ1-1; D is ambiguous. CDR1 is SEHNR and CDR2 is FQNEAQ in the germline V gene (reference sequence). This CDR3 region has 14 residues. V was clipped by 5 bases and J by 2 bases, with 12 bases between them. The CDR3 reads CASSLGEGNTEAFF. In DNA, the CDR3 is TGTGCCAGCAGCCTTGGAGAGGGCAACACTGAAGCTTTCTTT.

The CDR3 nucleotides are TGTGCCAGCAGCCAAACCCTATCCGACTATGGCTACACCTTC. This translates into CASSQTLSDYGYTF. V gene TRBV14 combines with J gene TRBJ1-2, with no clear D. The CDR3 contains 14 residues. Germline V gene sequence: CDR1 SGHDN, CDR2 FVKESK. V was trimmed by 2 bases and J by 3 bases, leaving 10 bases between them.

This sequence joins TRBV12-3 or TRBV12-4 and TRBJ1-1, with D perhaps TRBD1 (5 bases). V shed 5 bases and J shed 6 bases, with 10 bases lying between them. This CDR3 region has 12 residues. The CDR3 loop is CASSLLTAEAFF. CDR3 bases: TGTGCCAGCAGTCTCCTGACAGCTGAAGCTTTCTTT.

This clone was observed many times. This same CDR3 is encoded by further DNA sequences in the sample. The V and J genes are TRBV9 and TRBJ2-6, with D unresolved. The V and J ends lost 0 bases and 1 base respectively, with 5 bases between them. Germline CDR1 SGDLS, CDR2 YYNGEE. The CDR3 covers 15 residues. CDR3 in DNA: TGTGCCAGCAGCGTAGGAGGTTCTGGGGCCAACGTCCTGACTTTC. Its protein is CASSVGGSGANVLTF.

This chain uses TRBV5-8 with TRBJ1-2, with D unclear. V was cut by 4 bases and J by 4 bases, with 14 bases left in between. The CDR3 runs to 14 residues. Looked up from germline, CDR1 is SGHTS and CDR2 is YDEGEE. This CDR3 is CASSPTGGTYGYTF. DNA for the CDR3: TGTGCCAGCAGCCCGACGGGAGGAACCTATGGCTACACCTTC. The entire variable domain, with the rest obtained from reference TRBV5-8 and TRBJ1-2, is as follows: EAGVTQSPTHLIKTRGQQATLRCSPISGHTSVYWYQQALGLGLQFLLWYDEGEERNRGNFPPRFSGRQFPNYSSELNVNALELEDSALYLCASSPTGGTYGYTFGSGTRLTVV.

This rearrangement joins TRBV27 to TRBJ1-2; tentative D call: TRBD1 (6 bases). The CDR3 spans 14 residues. V lost 0 bases, J lost 6 bases, and 11 bases lay in between. The V gene's germline CDR1 is MNHEY and CDR2 SMNVEV (reference sequence). The chain's CDR3 is CASSLSAGADGYTF. In DNA, the CDR3 is TGTGCCAGCAGTTTATCCGCGGGGGCGGATGGCTACACCTTC.